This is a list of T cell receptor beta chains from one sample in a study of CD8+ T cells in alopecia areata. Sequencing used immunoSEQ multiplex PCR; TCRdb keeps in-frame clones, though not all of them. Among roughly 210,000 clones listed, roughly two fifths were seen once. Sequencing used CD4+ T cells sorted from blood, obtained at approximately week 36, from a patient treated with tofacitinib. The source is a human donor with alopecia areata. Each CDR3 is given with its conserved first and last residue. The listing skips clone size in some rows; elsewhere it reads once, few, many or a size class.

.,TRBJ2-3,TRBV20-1,CSANPTDTQYF
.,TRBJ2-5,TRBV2,CASSPDRGRETQYF
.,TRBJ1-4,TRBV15,CATSSQEKLFF
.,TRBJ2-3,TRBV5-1,CASSASWDRGTDTQYF
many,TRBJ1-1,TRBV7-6,CASSLLSQTEAFF
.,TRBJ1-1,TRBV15,CATSGRRGTEAFF
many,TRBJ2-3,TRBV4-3,CASSQVTSGRADTQYF
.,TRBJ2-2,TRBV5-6,CASSPTVSIGTGELFF
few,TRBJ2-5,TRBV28,CASSSNYFQETQYF
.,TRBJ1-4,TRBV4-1,CASSQQGGEKLFF
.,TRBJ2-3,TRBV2,CAFTAGRTDTQYF
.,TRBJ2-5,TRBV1,CTSSQPSRREIEETQYF
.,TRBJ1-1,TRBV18,CASSPLRNTEAFF
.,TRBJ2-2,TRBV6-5,CASRTEQNTGELFF
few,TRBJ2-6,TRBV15,CATSRELGGAGANVLTF
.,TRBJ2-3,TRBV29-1,CSVTRSGDTQYF
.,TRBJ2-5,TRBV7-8,CASSLARRDGPQYF
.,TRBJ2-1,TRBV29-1,CSVEGRLSSYNEQFF
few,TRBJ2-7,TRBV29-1,CSVSGLAGGQMGEQYF
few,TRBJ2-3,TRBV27,CASRLQSTDTQYF
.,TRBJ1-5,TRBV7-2,CASSLGPNQPQHF
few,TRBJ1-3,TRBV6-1,CASSYDRDSGNTIYF
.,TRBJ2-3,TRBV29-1,CSVEKDQDTQYF
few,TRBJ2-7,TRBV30,CAWSMTESYEQYF
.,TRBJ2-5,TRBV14,CASQAGGKVETQYF
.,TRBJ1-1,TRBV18,CASSPPWGGNTEAFF
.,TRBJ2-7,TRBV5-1,CASSRDRGPYEQYF
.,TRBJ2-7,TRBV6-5,CASRSGTADTYEQYF
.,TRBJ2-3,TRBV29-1,CSVDLEDTQYF
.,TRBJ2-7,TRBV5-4,CASSPGTQGDEQYF
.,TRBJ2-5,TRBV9,CASSRILAGGTLETQYF
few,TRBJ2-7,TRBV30,CAWSGGIHEQYF
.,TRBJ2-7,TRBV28,CASSLPSNHEQYF
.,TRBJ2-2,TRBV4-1,CASSQLPGLASNTGELFF
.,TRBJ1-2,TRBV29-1,CSVEAAVYGYTF
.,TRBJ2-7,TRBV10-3,CAIWERGSYEQYF
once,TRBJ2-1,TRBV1,CTSSQLAEYYNEQFF
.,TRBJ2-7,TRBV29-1,CSVEGVGSYEQYF
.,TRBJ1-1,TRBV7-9,CASSPWDTRNTEAFF
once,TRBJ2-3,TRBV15,CATRRGTDTQYF
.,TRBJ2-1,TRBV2,CASSPDRASYNEQFF
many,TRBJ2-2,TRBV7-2,CASSLGQGGGELFF
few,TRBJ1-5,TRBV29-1,CSVEGSSGGNQPQHF
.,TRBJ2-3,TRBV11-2,CAAAGRQSTDTQYF
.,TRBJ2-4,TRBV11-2,CASGPTSGLQNIQYF
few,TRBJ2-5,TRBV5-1,CASSVQETQYF
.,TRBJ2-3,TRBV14,CASSPIAGPADTQYF
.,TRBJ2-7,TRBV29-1,CSAGAGRGEQYF
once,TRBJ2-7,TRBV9,CASSAQIRGNLYEQYF
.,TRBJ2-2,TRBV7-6,CASSLVLNPAGELFF
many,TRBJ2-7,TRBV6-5,CASSTGPRYEQYF
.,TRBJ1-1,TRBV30,CAWGGQGASNTEAFF
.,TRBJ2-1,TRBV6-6,CASRDRANNEQFF
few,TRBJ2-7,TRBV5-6,CASSLRGLANSYEQYF